This passage covers 6 T cell receptor beta chains from one sample sequenced in a study of cytomegalovirus exposure and HLA in healthy donors (dated by TCRdb to 2017 to 2019). Library creation used the immunoSEQ multiplex PCR assay. The multiplex PCR relied on a mix of 60 forward primers for TCR Vbeta segments and 13 reverse primers for TCR Jbeta segments. This is the immuneACCESS table as TCRdb keeps it, with only in-frame sequences that have V and J called. A part of the clones is gone; compared with another copy, unresolved V genes explain less than half, and the rest is unexplained. The sample data list about 110,000 clones, and around 70% of these were observed just once. 8.5% to 9.5% of the sample is in the top ten clones. The sequenced sample consisted of PBMCs. These receptors all stem from a man in his thirties or forties in good health and CMV-seropositive.

V is TRBV14 and J is TRBJ2-5; tentative D call: TRBD1 (5 bases). V shed 0 bases and J shed 1 base, with 18 bases lying between them. This CDR3 has 18 amino acids. Looked up from germline, CDR1 is SGHDN and CDR2 is FVKESK. Here the CDR3 reads CASSQDHQTATLQETQYF. DNA for the CDR3: TGTGCCAGCAGCCAAGATCATCAGACAGCCACTCTCCAAGAGACCCAGTACTTC.

V usage is TRBV7-3 and J usage is TRBJ1-6; TRBD1 agrees at 8 bases. V gave up 4 bases and J gave up 0 bases; unmatched junction bases: 14. Germline assignment: CDR1 SGHTA and CDR2 FQGTGA. The CDR3 length is 20 residues. CDR3 coding DNA: TGTGCCAGCAGCTCCAGGGGCCCGACAGGGGCCCCCTCCTATAATTCACCCCTCCACTTT. Translated: CASSSRGPTGAPSYNSPLHF.

As regards this clone: The same CDR3 is also encoded by other DNA sequences in this sample. CDR3 protein: CASTPGLLNTGELFF. DNA for the CDR3: TGTGCCAGCACCCCGGGACTCCTGAACACCGGGGAGCTGTTTTTT. This chain joins TRBV25-1 and TRBJ2-2; D possibly corresponds to TRBD2 (6 bases). The CDR3 totals 15 residues. Germline CDR1 MGHDK, CDR2 SYGVNS. V was shortened by 7 bases and J by 1 base, with 13 bases between the two germline ends.

Regarding this clone: Distinct nucleotide sequences in the sample also encode this CDR3. This chain joins TRBV7-2 and TRBJ2-7, with 10 bases aligning to TRBD2. There are 15 residues in the CDR3. Unmatched junction bases numbered 3, after V lost 1 base and J lost 3 bases. Germline values: CDR1 SGHTA, CDR2 FQGNSA. The CDR3 nucleotides read TGTGCCAGCAGCTTAGAAGCTAGCGGGGGCTACGAGCAGTACTTC. Translation gives CASSLEASGGYEQYF.

The chain uses TRBV27 and TRBJ1-2; TRBD1 is a possible D gene (6 bases). V lost 2 bases and J 7 bases, leaving 14 bases between the germline ends. The CDR3 is made up of 14 amino acids. Germline V gene lookup returns CDR1 MNHEY and CDR2 SMNVEV (reference sequence). DNA of the CDR3: TGTGCCAGCAGTTTAGGGGCCAGGGGTCTTGGCTACACCTTC. Amino acids: CASSLGARGLGYTF.

This chain links TRBV7-2 with TRBJ2-1; 7 bases map to TRBD1. The CDR3 extends over 14 amino acids. CDR1 and CDR2 from the germline V gene are SGHTA and FQGNSA. J lost 7 bases, V lost 1 base, and 4 bases had no gene match. In DNA form, the CDR3 reads TGTGCCAGCAGCTTAGTGAGGGGGCCTAATGAGCAGTTCTTC. This translates into CASSLVRGPNEQFF.